These 21 T cell receptor beta chains share one sample of origin, sequenced in a study of T cell repertoires in cytomegalovirus infection (dated by TCRdb to about 2019). Sequenced using an Illumina HiSeq 1500. The public reads were run again by TCRdb, first through fastp at Q25 and then through MiXCR, and only productive beta chains were kept. Identical CDR3 proteins give one entry, which carries the most common genes and DNA. The sample includes hundreds of thousands of distinct CDR3 sequences, with 24% observed a single time. The ten largest clones take up 6.5% to 10% of the sample. Sequenced sample: CD8+ T cells from PBMCs. These receptors were obtained from a human donor in good health (CMV status not recorded). Some clones in this sample may be carry-over from other donors' samples.

This chain connects TRBV12-3 or TRBV12-4 to TRBJ2-3, with a weak D call TRBD2 (5 bases). The CDR3 covers 15 residues. V lost 4 bases and J 0 bases, leaving 11 bases between the germline ends. The CDR3 spells CASSSGPGSTDTQYF. CDR3 nucleotides: TGTGCCAGCAGTTCTGGACCGGGGAGCACAGATACGCAGTATTTT.

This clonotype was counted only a few times. V gene TRBV29-1 combines with J gene TRBJ1-5; possibly TRBD1 for D (6 bases). CDR1 SQVTM and CDR2 ANQGSEA come from the germline V gene. The length of the CDR3 is 13 residues. For the CDR3, the DNA is TGCAGTCTAAAGGGGGTAGGGGATCAGCCCCAGCATTTT. It yields the protein CSLKGVGDQPQHF.

This clonotype was seen a few times. The chain carries TRBV5-5 and TRBJ1-1, with D maybe TRBD1 (6 bases). The germline V and J ends were trimmed by 4 bases and 2 bases, with 15 bases remaining between them. The V gene's germline CDR1 is SGHKS and CDR2 YYEKEE (reference sequence). The CDR3 runs to 15 residues. The CDR3 loop reads CASSAQRTANTEAFF. The CDR3 nucleotides are TGTGCCAGCAGCGCCCAGAGGACAGCTAACACTGAAGCTTTCTTT.

As concerns this clonotype: The CDR3 does not end in the conserved phenylalanine or tryptophan, so this is likely a read error. This chain links TRBV5-1 with TRBJ2-1; 7 bases map to TRBD1. Germline values: CDR1 SGHRS, CDR2 YFSETQ. The V segment lost 5 bases and the J segment 4 bases; nucleotides outside the gene matches: 3. CDR3 length: 13 residues. This chain's CDR3 is CASRGQSYNEQFL. CDR3 nucleotide sequence: TGCGCCAGCAGGGGACAGAGTTACAATGAGCAGTTCCTC.

The V call is TRBV4-1, the J call TRBJ1-1; possible D gene TRBD1, 5 bases. Germline values: CDR1 MGHRA, CDR2 YSYEKL. Trimming stripped 6 bases from V and 3 bases from J, with 14 bases between. This CDR3 is 14 amino acids long. CDR3 in amino acids: CASRYETGDTEAFF. Here the CDR3 DNA reads TGCGCCAGCAGATATGAAACAGGAGACACTGAAGCTTTCTTT.

The rearrangement uses TRBV28 and TRBJ2-7; tentative D call: TRBD1 (6 bases). Germline lookup yields CDR1 MDHEN and CDR2 SYDVKM. Between the trimmed V and J ends, which lost 2 bases and 4 bases, there was a span of 18 bases. This CDR3 spans 16 amino acids. Written as DNA, the CDR3 is TGTGCCAGCAGTTTACCAGAGGACAGCTTTACTTACGAGCAGTACTTC. Translation: CASSLPEDSFTYEQYF.

This sequence joins TRBV27 and TRBJ1-1; no definite D call. The CDR3 is 13 residues long. Per germline, CDR1 MNHEY and CDR2 SMNVEV (reference sequence). Trimming pared 2 bases from V and 4 bases from J, leaving 8 bases between. CDR3 in amino acids: CASSLEAVTEAFF. Written as DNA, the CDR3 is TGTGCCAGCAGTTTAGAGGCGGTCACTGAAGCTTTCTTT.

The table lists this clonotype with a few counts. V gene TRBV27 combines with J gene TRBJ2-1; a weak D match, TRBD1 (6 bases). V lost 4 bases, J lost 5 bases, and 12 bases lay in between. Germline-derived CDR1 and CDR2 are MNHEY and SMNVEV (reference sequence). The CDR3 has 14 residues. CDR3 coding DNA: TGTGCCAGCAGTTCCGGGACATATCACAATGAGCAGTTCTTC. This gives the protein CASSSGTYHNEQFF.

This chain links TRBV20-1 with TRBJ2-7; D uncertain. Germline V gene data show CDR1 as DFQATT and CDR2 as SNEGSKA (reference sequence). The CDR3 contains 11 residues. V lost 2 bases to trimming and J lost 0 bases, with 2 bases between them. CDR3 DNA sequence: TGCAGTGCTAGAAACTCCTACGAGCAGTACGTC. It is translated as CSARNSYEQYV.

In regard to this clonotype: Given a much more abundant clone one base away, this may be a read error. The rearrangement links TRBV7-3 to TRBJ2-5; D unclear. The CDR3 covers 14 residues. The germline V gene has CDR1 SGHTA and CDR2 FQGTGA. V gave up 1 base and J gave up 3 bases, with 9 bases separating them. CDR3 nucleotides: TGTGCCAGCAGCTTAAAGGGCTCAGAAGAGACCCAGTACTTC. Residues: CASSLKGSEETQYF.

The rearrangement uses TRBV20-1 and TRBJ2-1; D is uncertain. CDR3 length: 12 amino acids. Germline V gene sequence: CDR1 DFQATT, CDR2 SNEGSKA (reference sequence). V lost 3 bases, J lost 10 bases, and 13 bases lay in between. Here the CDR3 reads CSASTTHIEQFF. Here the CDR3 DNA reads TGCAGTGCTAGTACGACCCACATAGAGCAGTTCTTC.

The chain employs TRBV6-6 and TRBJ2-1; a possible D gene is TRBD2 (6 bases). V lost 5 bases and J 9 bases, leaving 17 bases between the germline ends. The CDR3 is made up of 14 amino acids. Germline V CDR1 and CDR2: MNHNY, SVGAGI (reference sequence). The chain's CDR3 is CASSPRDFLPEQFF. The CDR3 region has the DNA TGTGCCAGCAGTCCTCGGGACTTCCTACCTGAGCAGTTCTTC.

In this sample, this clonotype turned up a few times. The V and J genes are TRBV6-6 and TRBJ2-3; D may be TRBD2 (7 bases). This CDR3 is 16 amino acids long. V lost 1 base and J 0 bases, leaving 11 bases between the germline ends. CDR1 is MNHNY and CDR2 is SVGAGI in the germline V gene (reference sequence). This chain's CDR3 is CASSYLRGRSTDTQYF. DNA for the CDR3: TGTGCCAGCAGTTACTTGCGGGGGCGTAGCACAGATACGCAGTATTTT.

This clonotype came up a few times. V usage is TRBV20-1 and J usage is TRBJ1-3; D is unresolved. The germline V gene has CDR1 DFQATT and CDR2 SNEGSKA (reference sequence). The V end was cut by 0 bases, the J end by 3 bases, with 9 bases between. This CDR3 has 14 amino acids. In nucleotides, the CDR3 is TGCAGTGCTAGAGACGGACGGGTTGGAAACACCATATATTTT. Its protein is CSARDGRVGNTIYF.

As concerns this clonotype: One base away lies a much larger clone, so this may be a sequencing read error. V and J are TRBV7-2 and TRBJ1-1; 7 positions match TRBD1. Germline CDR1 SGHTA, CDR2 FQGNSA. The CDR3 length is 16 residues. The CDR3 bases are TGTGCCAACAGCTTAGCCTTGAGGGGGCCGAACACTGAAGCTTTCTTT. Translated: CANSLALRGPNTEAFF.

This clonotype was seen repeatedly, ten times or more. The chain employs TRBV7-8 and TRBJ1-2; a weak D match, TRBD1 (5 bases). This CDR3 contains 13 residues. Germline V gives CDR1 SGHVS, CDR2 FQNEAQ. Trimming cost V 5 bases and J 8 bases, with 15 bases left between them. CDR3: CASSPGGTHGYTF. In nucleotides, the CDR3 is TGTGCCAGCAGCCCTGGGGGAACTCACGGCTACACCTTC.

This clonotype was seen only a few times. This chain connects TRBV28 to TRBJ1-1; D is unresolved. The CDR3 extends over 17 amino acids. V lost 4 bases and J 5 bases, leaving 23 bases between the germline ends. Germline V gives CDR1 MDHEN, CDR2 SYDVKM. The CDR3 sequence is CASSWDRKREVGTEAFF. The CDR3 bases are TGTGCCAGCAGTTGGGATCGCAAAAGGGAGGTCGGTACTGAAGCTTTCTTT.

This clonotype was found many times. This chain connects TRBV6-8 to TRBJ2-1; D remains unclear. CDR1 is MNHGY and CDR2 is SAAAGT in the germline V gene. This CDR3 is 13 amino acids long. Trimming removed 0 bases at V and 7 bases at J, with 7 bases between. CDR3 DNA: TGTGCCAGCAGTTACTCGAGGTGGAATGAGCAGTTCTTC. This sequence encodes CASSYSRWNEQFF.

The table lists this clonotype with a few counts. The chain employs TRBV4-2 and TRBJ2-3, with D unresolved. Looked up from germline, CDR1 is LGHNA and CDR2 is YNFKEQ. Trimming shortened V by 0 bases and J by 4 bases, and 8 bases separated the two germline ends. CDR3 length equals 14 residues. The CDR3 region is CASSQERNPDTQYF. In DNA form, the CDR3 reads TGTGCCAGCAGCCAAGAACGTAATCCAGATACGCAGTATTTT.

In its sample, this clonotype was seen a few times. This chain joins TRBV6-1 and TRBJ2-7; the match to TRBD1 covers 7 bases. The germline V gene has CDR1 MNHNS and CDR2 SASEGT. This CDR3 is built from 14 residues. The J segment lost 5 bases and the V segment lost 6 bases, leaving 10 bases of the junction unmatched. CDR3 coding DNA: TGTGCCAGCAGCGACCGGCGAGGGGGCCACGAGCAGTACGTC. Translated: CASSDRRGGHEQYV.

This clonotype was seen many times. This chain links TRBV5-4 with TRBJ1-2; D gene uncertain. In germline, CDR1 is SGHNT, CDR2 YYREEE (reference sequence). V was clipped by 2 bases and J by 4 bases, with 18 bases between them. The CDR3 runs 16 residues. The CDR3 loop is CASSFYYSNTGYGYTF. The CDR3 region has the DNA TGTGCCAGCAGCTTCTACTACAGTAATACGGGCTATGGCTACACCTTC.